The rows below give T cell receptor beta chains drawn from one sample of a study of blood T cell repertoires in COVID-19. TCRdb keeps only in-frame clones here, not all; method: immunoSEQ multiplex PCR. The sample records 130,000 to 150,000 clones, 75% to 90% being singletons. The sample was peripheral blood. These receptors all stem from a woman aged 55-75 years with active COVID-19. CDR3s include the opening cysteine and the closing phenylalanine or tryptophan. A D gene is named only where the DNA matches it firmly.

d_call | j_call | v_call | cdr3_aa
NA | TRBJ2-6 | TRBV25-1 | CASSPSGAGANVLTF
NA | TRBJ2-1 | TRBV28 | CASSPPGGHEQFF
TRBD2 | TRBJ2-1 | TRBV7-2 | CASSYRTSGNNEQFF
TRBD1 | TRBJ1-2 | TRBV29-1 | CSAITGVEGYTF
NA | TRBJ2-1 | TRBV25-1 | CASSEGGSYNEQFF
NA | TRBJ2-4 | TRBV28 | CASSLSPGVVIQYF
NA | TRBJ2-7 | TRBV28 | CASSLGAAGEQYF
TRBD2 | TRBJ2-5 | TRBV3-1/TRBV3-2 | CASSQEGLAGVAQYF
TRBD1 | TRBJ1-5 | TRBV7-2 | CASSLAGTGGNQPQHF
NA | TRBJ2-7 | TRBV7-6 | CASSLAGREPPHEQYF
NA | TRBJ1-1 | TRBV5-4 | CASSFGGNTEAFF
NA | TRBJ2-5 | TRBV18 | CASSPKVGGGGKETQYF
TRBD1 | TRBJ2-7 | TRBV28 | CASSLGTGEQYF
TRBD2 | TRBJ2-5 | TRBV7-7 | CASSLGWSSGSVETQYF
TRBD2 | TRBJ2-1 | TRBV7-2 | CASSLDRTSIYEQFF
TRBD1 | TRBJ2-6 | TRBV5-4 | CASSDRDRGLSGANVLTF
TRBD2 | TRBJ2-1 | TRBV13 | CASSLGSLAGGISMEFF
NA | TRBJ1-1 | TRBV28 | CASSFRSQLFLDTNTEAFF
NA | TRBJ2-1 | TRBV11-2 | CASSLDRRGEQFF
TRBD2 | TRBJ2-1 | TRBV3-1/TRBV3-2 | CASTPPGLALNEQFF
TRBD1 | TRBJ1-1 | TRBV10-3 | CAISGTGITEAFF
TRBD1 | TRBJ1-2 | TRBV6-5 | CASRATGGYGYTF
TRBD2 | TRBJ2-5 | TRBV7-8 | CASSPLGAGAETQYF
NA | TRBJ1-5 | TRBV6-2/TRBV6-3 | CASTYAGENQPQHF
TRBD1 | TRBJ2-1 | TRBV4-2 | CASSQLTGGNEQFF
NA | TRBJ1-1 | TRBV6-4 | CASSPRQSGFAEAFF
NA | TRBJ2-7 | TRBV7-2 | CASSSPAVRGRYEQYF
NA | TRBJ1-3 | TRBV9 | CASSVASGNTIYF
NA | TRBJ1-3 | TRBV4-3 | CASSQLAGGVSSGNTIYF
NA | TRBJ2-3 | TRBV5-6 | CASSLVGGTLTDTQYF
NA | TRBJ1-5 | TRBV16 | CASSPRNQPQHF
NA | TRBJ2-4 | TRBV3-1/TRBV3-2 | CASSQDTTPGNIQYF
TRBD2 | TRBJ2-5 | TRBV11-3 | CASSPPSGRGETQYF
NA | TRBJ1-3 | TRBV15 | CATSRGRWNTIYF
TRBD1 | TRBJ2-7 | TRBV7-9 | CASSPTGVGEQYF
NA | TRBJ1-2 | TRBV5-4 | CASSLENGGYGYTF
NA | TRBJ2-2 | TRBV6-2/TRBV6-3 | CASSYGGSNTGELFF
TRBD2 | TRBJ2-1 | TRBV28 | CASSMGLAGPPTEQFF
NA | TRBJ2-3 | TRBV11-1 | CASSSYSISTDTQYF
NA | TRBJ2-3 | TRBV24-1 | CATSDTNRVSAQYF
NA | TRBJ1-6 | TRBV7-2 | CASSLVSPPPLHF
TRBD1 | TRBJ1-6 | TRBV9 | CASSVGDRGNSPLHF
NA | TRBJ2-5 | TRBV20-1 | CSARDGETQYF
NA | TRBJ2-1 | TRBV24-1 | CATSDSGDWMNEQFF
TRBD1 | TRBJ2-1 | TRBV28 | CASSHTLLDRPNEQFF
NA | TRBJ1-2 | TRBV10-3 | CAISESTQGPYGYTF
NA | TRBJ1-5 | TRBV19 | CASSILQGMESNQPQHF
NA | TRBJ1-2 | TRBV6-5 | CASSLTALYGYTF
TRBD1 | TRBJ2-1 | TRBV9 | CASSVEGPGGVGNEQFF
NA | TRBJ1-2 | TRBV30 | CAWTDGYTF
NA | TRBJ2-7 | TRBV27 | CASRSLAGFSYEQYF
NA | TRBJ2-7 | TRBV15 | CATSRDFGTSSYEQYF
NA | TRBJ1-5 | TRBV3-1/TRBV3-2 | CASSQDQGRNQPQHF